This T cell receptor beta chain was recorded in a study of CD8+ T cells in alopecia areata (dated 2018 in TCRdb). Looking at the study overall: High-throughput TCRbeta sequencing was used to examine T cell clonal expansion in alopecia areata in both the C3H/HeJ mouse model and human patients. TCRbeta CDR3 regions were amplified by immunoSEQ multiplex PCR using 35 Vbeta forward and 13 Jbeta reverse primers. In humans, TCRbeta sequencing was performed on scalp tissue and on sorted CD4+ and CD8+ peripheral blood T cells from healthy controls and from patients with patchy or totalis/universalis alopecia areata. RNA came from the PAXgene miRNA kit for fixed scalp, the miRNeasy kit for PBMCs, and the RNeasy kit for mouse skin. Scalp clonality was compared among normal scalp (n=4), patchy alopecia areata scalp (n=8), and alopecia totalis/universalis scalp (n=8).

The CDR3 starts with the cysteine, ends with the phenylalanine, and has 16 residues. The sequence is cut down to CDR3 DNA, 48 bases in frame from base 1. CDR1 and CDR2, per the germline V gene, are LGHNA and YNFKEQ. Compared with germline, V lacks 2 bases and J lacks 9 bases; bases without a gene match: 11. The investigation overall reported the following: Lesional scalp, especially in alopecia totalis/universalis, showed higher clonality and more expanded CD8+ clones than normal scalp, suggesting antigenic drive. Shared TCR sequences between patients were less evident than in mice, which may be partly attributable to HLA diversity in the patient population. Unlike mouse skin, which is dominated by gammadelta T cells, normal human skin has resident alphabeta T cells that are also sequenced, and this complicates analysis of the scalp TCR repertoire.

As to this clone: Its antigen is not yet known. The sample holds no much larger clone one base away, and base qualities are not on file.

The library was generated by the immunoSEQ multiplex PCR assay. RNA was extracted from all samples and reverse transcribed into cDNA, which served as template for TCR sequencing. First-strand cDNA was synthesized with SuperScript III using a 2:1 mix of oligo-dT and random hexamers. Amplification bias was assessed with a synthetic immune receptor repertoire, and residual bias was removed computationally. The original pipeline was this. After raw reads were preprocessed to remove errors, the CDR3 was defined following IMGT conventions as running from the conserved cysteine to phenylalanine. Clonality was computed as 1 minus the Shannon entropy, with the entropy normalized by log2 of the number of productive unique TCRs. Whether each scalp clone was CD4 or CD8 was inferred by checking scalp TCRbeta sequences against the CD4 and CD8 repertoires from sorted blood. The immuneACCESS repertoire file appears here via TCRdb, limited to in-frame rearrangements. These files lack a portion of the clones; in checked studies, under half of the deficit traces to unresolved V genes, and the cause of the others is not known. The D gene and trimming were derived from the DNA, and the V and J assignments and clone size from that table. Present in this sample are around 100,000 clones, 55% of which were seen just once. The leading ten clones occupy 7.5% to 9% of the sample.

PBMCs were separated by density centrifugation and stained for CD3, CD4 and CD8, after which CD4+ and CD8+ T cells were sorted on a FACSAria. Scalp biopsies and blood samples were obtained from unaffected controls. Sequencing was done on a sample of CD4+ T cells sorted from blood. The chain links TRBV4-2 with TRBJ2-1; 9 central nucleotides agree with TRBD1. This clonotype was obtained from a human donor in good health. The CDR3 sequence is CASSQHQGTGWGEQFF. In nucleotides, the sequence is TGTGCCAGCAGCCAACATCAGGGGACAGGGTGGGGTGAGCAGTTCTTC.